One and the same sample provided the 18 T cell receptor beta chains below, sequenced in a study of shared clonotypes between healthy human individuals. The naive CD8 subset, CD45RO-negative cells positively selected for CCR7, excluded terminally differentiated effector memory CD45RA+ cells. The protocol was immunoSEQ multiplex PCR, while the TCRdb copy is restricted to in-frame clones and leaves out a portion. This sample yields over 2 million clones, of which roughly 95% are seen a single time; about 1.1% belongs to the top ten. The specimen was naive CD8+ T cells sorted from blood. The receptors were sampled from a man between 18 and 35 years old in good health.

This CDR3 is CASSATQGASYNEQFF. In DNA form, the CDR3 reads TGTGCCAGCAGCGCAACACAGGGGGCAAGCTACAATGAGCAGTTCTTC. The chain carries TRBV7-9 and TRBJ2-1; 9 nucleotides agree with TRBD1. After removal of 5 bases from V and 3 bases from J, the junction contained 8 bases not matched to a gene. Germline CDR1 SEHNR, CDR2 FQNEAQ (reference sequence). The CDR3 is made up of 16 amino acids. Combining the CDR3 with reference TRBV7-9 and TRBJ2-1 gives the whole variable domain DTGVSQNPRHKITKRGQNVTFRCDPISEHNRLYWYRQTLGQGPEFLTYFQNEAQLEKSRLLSDRFSAERPKGSFSTLEIQRTEQGDSAMYLCASSATQGASYNEQFFGPGTRLTVL.

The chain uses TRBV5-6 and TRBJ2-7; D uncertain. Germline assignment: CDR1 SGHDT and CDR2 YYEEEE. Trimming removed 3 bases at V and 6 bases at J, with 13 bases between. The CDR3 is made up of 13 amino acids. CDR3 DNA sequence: TGTGCCAGCAGCTCCTACGGGCCGGCCGAGCAGTACTTC. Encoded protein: CASSSYGPAEQYF.

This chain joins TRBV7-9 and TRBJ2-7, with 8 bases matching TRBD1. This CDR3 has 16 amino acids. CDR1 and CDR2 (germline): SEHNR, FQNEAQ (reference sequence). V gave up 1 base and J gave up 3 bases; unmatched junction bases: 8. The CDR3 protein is CASSLGGQGAGYEQYF. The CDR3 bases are TGTGCCAGCAGCTTAGGTGGCCAGGGGGCTGGCTACGAGCAGTACTTC.

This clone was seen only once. Here the CDR3 reads CASSWGLAGAETQYF. Written as DNA, the CDR3 is TGTGCCAGCAGCTGGGGACTAGCGGGGGCAGAGACCCAGTACTTC. The chain links TRBV7-2 to TRBJ2-5; 14 nucleotides agree with TRBD2. This CDR3 has 15 amino acids. Per germline, CDR1 SGHTA and CDR2 FQGNSA. With V trimmed by 4 bases and J by 4 bases, 2 bases remained unmatched.

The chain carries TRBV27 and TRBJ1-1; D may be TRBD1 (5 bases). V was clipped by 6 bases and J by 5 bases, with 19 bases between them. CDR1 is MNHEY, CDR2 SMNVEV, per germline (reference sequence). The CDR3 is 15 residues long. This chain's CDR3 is CASSAPGQGTTEAFF. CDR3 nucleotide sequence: TGTGCCAGCAGCGCCCCCGGGCAGGGTACGACTGAAGCTTTCTTT.

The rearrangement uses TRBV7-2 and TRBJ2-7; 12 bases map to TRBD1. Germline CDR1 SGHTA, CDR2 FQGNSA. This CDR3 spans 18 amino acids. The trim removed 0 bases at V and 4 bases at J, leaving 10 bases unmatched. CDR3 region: CASSLAAQGTGGEYEQYF. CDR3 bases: TGTGCCAGCAGCTTAGCGGCCCAAGGGACAGGGGGCGAGTACGAGCAGTACTTC. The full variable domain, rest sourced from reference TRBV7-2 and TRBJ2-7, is GAGVSQSPSNKVTEKGKDVELRCDPISGHTALYWYRQSLGQGLEFLIYFQGNSAPDKSGLPSDRFSAERTGGSVSTLTIQRTQQEDSAVYLCASSLAAQGTGGEYEQYFGPGTRLTVT.

The CDR3 here is CASSQDPTQGAYEQYF. As DNA, the CDR3 is TGCGCCAGCAGCCAAGATCCCACACAGGGGGCCTACGAGCAGTACTTC. V and J are TRBV4-1 and TRBJ2-7; 8 bases are a match to TRBD1. V lost 0 bases, J lost 2 bases, and 6 bases stayed unmatched. This CDR3 has 16 residues. Germline V gene sequence: CDR1 MGHRA, CDR2 YSYEKL.

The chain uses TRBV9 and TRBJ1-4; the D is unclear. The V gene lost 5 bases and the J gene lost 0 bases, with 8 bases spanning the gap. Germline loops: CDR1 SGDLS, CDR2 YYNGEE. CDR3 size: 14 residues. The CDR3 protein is CASSRVATNEKLFF. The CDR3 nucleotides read TGTGCCAGCAGTCGAGTTGCAACTAATGAAAAACTGTTTTTT.

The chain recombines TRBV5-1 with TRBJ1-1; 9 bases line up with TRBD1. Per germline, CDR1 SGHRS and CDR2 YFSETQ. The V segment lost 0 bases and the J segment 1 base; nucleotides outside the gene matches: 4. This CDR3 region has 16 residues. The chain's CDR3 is CASSLGQGGPNTEAFF. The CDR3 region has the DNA TGCGCCAGCAGCTTGGGACAGGGGGGACCGAACACTGAAGCTTTCTTT.

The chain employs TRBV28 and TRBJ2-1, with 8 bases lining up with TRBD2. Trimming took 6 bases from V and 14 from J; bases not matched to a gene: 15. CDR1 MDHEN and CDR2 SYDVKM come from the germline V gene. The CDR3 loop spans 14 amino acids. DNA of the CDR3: TGTGCCAGCAGGCCCCTTGAGGCGGGGGGTCGGGAGTTCTTC. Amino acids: CASRPLEAGGREFF.

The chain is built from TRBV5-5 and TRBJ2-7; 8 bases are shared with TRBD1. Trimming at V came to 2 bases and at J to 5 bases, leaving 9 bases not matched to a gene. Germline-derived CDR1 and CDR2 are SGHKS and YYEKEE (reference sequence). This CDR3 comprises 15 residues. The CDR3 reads CASSFGPGTGNEQYF. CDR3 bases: TGTGCCAGCAGCTTCGGTCCTGGGACAGGTAACGAGCAGTACTTC.

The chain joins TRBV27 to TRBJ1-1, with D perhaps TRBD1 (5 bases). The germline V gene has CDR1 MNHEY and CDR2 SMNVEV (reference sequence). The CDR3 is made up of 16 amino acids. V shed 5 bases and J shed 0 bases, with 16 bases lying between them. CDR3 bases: TGTGCCAGCAGTATCTACCCCCCGGACATGAACACTGAAGCTTTCTTT. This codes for CASSIYPPDMNTEAFF.

CDR3 sequence reads: CASSGIRLAANTGELFF. The CDR3 region has the DNA TGTGCCAGCAGCGGGATTAGACTAGCGGCAAACACCGGGGAGCTGTTTTTT. The chain has TRBV9 and TRBJ2-2, with 9 nucleotides matching TRBD2. The trim removed 3 bases at V and 2 bases at J, leaving 8 bases unmatched. Germline V gene lookup returns CDR1 SGDLS and CDR2 YYNGEE. The CDR3 consists of 17 residues.

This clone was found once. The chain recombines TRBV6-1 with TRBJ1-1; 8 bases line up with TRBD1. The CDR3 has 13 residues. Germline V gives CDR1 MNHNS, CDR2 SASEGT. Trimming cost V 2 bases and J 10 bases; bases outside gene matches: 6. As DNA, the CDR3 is TGTGCCAGCAGTGAATGGACAGGGCGCGGAGCTTTCTTT. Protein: CASSEWTGRGAFF.

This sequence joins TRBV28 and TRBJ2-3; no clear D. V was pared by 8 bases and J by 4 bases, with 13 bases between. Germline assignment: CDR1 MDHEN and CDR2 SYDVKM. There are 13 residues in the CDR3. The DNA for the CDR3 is TGTGCCAGCTGGTCCGACTGGGCAGATACGCAGTATTTT. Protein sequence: CASWSDWADTQYF.

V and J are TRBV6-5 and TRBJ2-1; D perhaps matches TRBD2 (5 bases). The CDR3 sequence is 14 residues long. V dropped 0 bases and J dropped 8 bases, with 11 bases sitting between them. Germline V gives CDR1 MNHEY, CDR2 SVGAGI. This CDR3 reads CASSYSDSWDEQFF. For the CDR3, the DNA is TGTGCCAGCAGTTACTCGGACTCGTGGGATGAGCAGTTCTTC.

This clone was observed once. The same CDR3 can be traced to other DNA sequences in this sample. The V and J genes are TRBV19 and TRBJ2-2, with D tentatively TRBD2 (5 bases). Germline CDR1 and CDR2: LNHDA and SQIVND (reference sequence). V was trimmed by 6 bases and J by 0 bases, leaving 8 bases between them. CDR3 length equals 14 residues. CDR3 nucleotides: TGTGCCAGTAGCTCCGGGACGAACACCGGGGAGCTGTTTTTT. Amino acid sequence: CASSSGTNTGELFF.

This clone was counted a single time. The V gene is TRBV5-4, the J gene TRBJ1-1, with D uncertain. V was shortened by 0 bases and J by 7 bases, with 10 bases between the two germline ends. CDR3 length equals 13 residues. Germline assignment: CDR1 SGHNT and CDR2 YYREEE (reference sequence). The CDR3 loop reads CASSLADGLEAFF. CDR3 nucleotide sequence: TGTGCCAGCAGCTTGGCGGACGGCCTTGAAGCTTTCTTT.